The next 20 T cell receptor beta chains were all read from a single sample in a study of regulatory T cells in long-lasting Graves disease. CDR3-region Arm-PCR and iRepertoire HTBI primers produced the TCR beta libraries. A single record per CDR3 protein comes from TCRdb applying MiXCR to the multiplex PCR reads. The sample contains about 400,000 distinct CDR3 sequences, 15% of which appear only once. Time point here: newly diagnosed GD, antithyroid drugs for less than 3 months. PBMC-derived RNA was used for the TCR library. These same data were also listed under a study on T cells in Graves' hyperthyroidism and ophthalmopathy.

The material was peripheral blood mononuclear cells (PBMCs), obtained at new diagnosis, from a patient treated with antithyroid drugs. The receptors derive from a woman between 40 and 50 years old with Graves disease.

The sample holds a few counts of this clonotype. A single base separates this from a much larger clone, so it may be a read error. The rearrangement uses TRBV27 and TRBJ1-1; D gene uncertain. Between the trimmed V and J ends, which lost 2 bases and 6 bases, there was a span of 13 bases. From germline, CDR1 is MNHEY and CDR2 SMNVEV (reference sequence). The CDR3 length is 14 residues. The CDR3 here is CASSLRGFVAEAFF. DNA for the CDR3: TGTGCCAGCAGTTTAAGAGGGTTCGTAGCTGAAGCTTTCTTT.

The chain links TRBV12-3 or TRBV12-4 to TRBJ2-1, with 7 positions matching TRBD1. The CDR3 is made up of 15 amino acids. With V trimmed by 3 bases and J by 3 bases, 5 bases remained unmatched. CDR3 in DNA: TGTGCCAGCAGTTTTAAGACAGGGTACTACAATGAGCAGTTCTTC. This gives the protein CASSFKTGYYNEQFF.

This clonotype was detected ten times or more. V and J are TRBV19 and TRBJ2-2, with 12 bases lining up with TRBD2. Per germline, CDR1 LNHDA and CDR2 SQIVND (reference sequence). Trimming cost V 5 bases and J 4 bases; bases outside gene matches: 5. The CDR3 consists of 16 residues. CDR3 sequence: CASSSSGRDLTGELFF. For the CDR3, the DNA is TGTGCCAGTAGTTCTAGCGGGAGGGACCTCACCGGGGAGCTGTTTTTT.

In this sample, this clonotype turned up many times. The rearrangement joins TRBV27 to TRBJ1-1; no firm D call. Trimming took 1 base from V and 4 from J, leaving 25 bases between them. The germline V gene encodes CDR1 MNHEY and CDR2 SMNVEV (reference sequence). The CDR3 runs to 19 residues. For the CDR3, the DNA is TGTGCCAGCAGTTTATACCCCGCCCCCCAGATTACCCGGGGCACTGAAGCTTTCTTT. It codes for CASSLYPAPQITRGTEAFF.

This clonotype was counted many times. CDR3 residues: CASSLWGGTGELFF. Written as DNA, the CDR3 is TGTGCCAGCAGTTTATGGGGTGGCACCGGGGAGCTGTTTTTT. The genes are TRBV27 and TRBJ2-2; no reliable D call. Germline lookup yields CDR1 MNHEY and CDR2 SMNVEV (reference sequence). V lost 1 base to trimming and J lost 4 bases, with 7 bases between them. The CDR3 extends over 14 amino acids.

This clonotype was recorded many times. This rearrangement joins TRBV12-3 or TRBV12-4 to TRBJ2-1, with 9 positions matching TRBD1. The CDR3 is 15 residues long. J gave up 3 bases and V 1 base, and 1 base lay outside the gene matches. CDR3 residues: CASSLGGQGYNEQFF. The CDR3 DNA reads TGTGCCAGCAGTTTAGGGGGACAGGGCTACAATGAGCAGTTCTTC.

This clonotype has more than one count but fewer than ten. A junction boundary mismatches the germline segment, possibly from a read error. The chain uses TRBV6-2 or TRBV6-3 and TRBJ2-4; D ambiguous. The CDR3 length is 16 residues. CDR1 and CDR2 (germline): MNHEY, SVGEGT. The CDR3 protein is CASSYGFNVAKNTQYF. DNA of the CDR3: TGTGCCAGCAGTTACGGGTTCAACGTAGCCAAAAACACTCAGTACTTC.

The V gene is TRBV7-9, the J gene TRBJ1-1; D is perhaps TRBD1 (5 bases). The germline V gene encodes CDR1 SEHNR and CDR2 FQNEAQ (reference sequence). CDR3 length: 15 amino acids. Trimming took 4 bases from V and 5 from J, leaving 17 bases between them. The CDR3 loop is CASSSGGVRYTEAFF. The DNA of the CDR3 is TGTGCCAGCAGCTCTGGGGGTGTCCGATATACTGAAGCTTTCTTT.

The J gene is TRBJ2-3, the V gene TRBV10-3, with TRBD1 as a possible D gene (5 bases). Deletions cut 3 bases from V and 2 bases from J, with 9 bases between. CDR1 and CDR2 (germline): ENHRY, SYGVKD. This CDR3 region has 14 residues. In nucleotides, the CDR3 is TGTGCCATCAGTGACGACAGCCTCACAGATACGCAGTATTTT. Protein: CAISDDSLTDTQYF.

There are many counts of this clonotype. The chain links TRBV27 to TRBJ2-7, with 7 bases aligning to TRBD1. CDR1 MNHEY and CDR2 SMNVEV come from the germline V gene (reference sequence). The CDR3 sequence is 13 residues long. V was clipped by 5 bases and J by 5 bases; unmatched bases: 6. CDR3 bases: TGTGCCAGCAGTAAAACAGGGGCCGACGAGCAGTACTTC. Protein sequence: CASSKTGADEQYF.

As DNA, the CDR3 is TGTGCCTCGGGACTTAGGAACATTCAGTACTTC. Encoded protein: CASGLRNIQYF. This sequence joins TRBV27 and TRBJ2-4, with D tentatively TRBD2 (6 bases). Germline CDR1 and CDR2: MNHEY and SMNVEV (reference sequence). CDR3 length: 11 amino acids. Trimming took off 11 bases at V and 7 bases at J, with 12 bases between the two ends.

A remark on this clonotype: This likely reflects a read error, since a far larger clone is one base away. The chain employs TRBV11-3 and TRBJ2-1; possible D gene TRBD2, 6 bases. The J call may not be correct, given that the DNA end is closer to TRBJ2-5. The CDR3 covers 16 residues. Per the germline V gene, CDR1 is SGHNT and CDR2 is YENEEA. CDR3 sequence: CASSGRGPSESETQYF. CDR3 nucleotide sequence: TGTGCCAGCAGCGGCAGAGGGCCTAGCGAGAGTGAGACCCAGTACTTC.

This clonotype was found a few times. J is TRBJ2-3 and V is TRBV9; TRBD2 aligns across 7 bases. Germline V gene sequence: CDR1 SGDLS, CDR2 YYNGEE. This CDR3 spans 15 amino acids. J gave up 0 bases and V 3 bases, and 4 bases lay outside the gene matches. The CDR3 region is CASSGGLPSTDTQYF. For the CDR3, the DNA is TGTGCCAGCAGCGGGGGACTACCTAGCACAGATACGCAGTATTTT.

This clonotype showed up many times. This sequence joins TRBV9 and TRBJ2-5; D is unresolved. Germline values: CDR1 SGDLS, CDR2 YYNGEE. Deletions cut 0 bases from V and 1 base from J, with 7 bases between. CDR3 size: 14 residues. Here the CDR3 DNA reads TGTGCCAGCAGCGTAGGACCCCTCCAAGAGACCCAGTACTTC. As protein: CASSVGPLQETQYF.

CDR3 in amino acids: CASSWPLSGAQETQYF. The CDR3 DNA follows: TGTGCCAGCAGCTGGCCCTTGTCAGGGGCCCAAGAGACCCAGTACTTC. The chain couples TRBV12-3 or TRBV12-4 to TRBJ2-1; D perhaps matches TRBD1 (6 bases). The J call may be faulty, since TRBJ2-5 better matches the DNA end. The CDR3 has 16 residues.

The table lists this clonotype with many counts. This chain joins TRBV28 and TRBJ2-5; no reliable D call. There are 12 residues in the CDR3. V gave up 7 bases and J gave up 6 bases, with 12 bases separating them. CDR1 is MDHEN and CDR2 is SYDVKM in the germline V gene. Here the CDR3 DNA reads TGTGCCAGCACCACAACTTGGAAGACCCAGTACTTC. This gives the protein CASTTTWKTQYF.

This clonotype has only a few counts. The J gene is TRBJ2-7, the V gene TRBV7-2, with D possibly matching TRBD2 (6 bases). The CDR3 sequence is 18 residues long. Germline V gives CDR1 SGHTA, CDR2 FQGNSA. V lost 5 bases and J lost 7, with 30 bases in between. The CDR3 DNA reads TGTGCCAGCAGCCCACGTGGAGGGCCGGGAAGCCGATTACGGGAGCAGTACTTC. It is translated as CASSPRGGPGSRLREQYF.

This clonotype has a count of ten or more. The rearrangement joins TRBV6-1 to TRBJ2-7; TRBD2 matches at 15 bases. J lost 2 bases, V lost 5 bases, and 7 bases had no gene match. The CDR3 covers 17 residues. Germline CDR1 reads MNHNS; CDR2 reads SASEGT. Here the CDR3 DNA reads TGTGCCAGCAGTCGCGGGACTAGCGGGAGGAGGGCCTACGAGCAGTACTTC. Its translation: CASSRGTSGRRAYEQYF.

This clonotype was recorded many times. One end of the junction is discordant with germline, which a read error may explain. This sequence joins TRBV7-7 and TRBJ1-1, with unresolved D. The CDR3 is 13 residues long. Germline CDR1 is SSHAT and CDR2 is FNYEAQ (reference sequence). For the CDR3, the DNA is TGTGCTAGCAGCTTAGCCTGGAACACTGAAGCTTTCTTT. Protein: CASSLAWNTEAFF.

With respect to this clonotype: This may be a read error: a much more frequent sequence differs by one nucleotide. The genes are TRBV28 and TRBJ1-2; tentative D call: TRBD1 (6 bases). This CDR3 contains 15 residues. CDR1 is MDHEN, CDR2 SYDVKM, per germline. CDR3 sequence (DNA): TGTGCCAGCAGTTTAACCGGGACACAAATCGGTGGCTACGCCTTC. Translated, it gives CASSLTGTQIGGYAF.